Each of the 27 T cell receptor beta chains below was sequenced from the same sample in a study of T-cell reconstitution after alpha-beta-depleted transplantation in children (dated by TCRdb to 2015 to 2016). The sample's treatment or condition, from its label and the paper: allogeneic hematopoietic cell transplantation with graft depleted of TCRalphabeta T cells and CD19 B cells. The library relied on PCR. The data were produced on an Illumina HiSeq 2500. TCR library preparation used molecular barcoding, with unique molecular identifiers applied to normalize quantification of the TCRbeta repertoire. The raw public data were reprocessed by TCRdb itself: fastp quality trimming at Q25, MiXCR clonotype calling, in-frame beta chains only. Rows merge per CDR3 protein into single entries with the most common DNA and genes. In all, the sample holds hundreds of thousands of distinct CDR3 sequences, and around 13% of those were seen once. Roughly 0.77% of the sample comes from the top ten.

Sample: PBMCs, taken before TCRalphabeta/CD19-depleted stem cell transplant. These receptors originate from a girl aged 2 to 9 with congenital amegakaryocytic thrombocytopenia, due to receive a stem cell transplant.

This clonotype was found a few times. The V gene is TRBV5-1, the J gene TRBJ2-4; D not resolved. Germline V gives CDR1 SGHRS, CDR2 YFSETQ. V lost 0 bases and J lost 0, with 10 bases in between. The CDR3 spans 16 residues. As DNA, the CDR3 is TGCGCCAGCAGCTTGGTTTCTGGTCTAGCCAAAAACATTCAGTACTTC. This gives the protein CASSLVSGLAKNIQYF.

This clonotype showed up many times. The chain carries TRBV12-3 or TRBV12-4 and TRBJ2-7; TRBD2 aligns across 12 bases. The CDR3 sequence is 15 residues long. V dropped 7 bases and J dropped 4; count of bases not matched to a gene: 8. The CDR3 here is CASTLVTSGSYEQYF. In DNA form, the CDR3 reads TGTGCCAGCACATTGGTGACTAGCGGGAGTTACGAGCAGTACTTC.

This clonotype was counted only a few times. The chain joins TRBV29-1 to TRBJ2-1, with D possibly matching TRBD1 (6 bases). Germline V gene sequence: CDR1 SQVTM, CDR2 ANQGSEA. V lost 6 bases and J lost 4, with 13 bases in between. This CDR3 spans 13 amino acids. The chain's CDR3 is CSVIMDSYNEQFF. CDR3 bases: TGCAGCGTGATAATGGACAGTTACAATGAGCAGTTCTTC.

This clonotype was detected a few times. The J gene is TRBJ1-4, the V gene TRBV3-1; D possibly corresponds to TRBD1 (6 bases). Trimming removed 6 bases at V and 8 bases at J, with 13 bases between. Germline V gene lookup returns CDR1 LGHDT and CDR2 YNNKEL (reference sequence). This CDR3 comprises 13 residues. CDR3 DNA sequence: TGTGCCAGCAGGCCGACTGGACAGGAAAAACTGTTTTTT. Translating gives CASRPTGQEKLFF. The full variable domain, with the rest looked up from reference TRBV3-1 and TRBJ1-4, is DTAVSQTPKYLVTQMGNDKSIKCEQNLGHDTMYWYKQDSKKFLKIMFSYNNKELIINETVPNRFSPKSPDKAHLNLHINSLELGDSAVYFCASRPTGQEKLFFGSGTQLSVL.

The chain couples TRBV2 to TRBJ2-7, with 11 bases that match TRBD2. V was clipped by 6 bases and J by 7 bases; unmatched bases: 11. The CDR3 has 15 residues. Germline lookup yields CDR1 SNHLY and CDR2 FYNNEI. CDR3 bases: TGTGCCAGCAGCCCCCAACTAGCGGGAGCGGGAGAGCAGTACTTC. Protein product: CASSPQLAGAGEQYF.

The CDR3 loop is CASSLTSNYYEQYF. The CDR3 bases are TGTGCCAGCAGCCTCACCAGTAACTACTACGAGCAGTACTTC. The chain links TRBV7-9 to TRBJ2-7; D is ambiguous. V was cut by 5 bases and J by 3 bases, with 14 bases left in between. CDR1 and CDR2 (germline): SEHNR, FQNEAQ (reference sequence). The CDR3 contains 14 residues.

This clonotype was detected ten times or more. The CDR3 loop is CASSSPGTGSYNEQFF. CDR3 nucleotides: TGTGCCAGCAGTTCCCCCGGGACAGGGTCCTACAATGAGCAGTTCTTC. This chain joins TRBV27 and TRBJ2-1, with TRBD1 matching 9 bases. Germline CDR1 MNHEY, CDR2 SMNVEV (reference sequence). V trimming: 4 bases; J trimming: 1 base; junction bases outside the gene matches: 5. This CDR3 spans 16 amino acids.

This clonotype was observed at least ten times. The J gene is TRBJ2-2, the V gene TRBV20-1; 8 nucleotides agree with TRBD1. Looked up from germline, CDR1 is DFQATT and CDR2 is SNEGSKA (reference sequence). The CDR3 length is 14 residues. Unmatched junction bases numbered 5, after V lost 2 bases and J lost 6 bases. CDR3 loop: CSARPLDRAGELFF. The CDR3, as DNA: TGCAGTGCTAGACCCTTGGACAGGGCCGGGGAGCTGTTTTTT.

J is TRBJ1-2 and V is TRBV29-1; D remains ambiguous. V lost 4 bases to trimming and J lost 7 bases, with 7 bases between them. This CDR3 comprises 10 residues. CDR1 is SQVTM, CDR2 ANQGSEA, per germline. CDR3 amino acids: CSVAGVGYTF. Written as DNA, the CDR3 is TGCAGCGTTGCCGGGGTTGGCTACACCTTC.

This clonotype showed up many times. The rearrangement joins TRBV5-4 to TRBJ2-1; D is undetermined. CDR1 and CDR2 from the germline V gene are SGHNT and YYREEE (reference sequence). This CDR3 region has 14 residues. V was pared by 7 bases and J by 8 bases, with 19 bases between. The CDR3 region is CASGLVFGYDEQFF. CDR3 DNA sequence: TGTGCCAGCGGTTTGGTTTTCGGATACGATGAGCAGTTCTTC.

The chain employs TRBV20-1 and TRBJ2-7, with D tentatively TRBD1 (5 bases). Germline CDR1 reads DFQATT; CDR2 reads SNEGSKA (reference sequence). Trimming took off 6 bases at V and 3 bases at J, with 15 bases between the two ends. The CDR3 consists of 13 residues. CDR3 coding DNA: TGCAGTGCGCGCACCGACAGCAACTACGAGCAGTACTTC. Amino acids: CSARTDSNYEQYF.

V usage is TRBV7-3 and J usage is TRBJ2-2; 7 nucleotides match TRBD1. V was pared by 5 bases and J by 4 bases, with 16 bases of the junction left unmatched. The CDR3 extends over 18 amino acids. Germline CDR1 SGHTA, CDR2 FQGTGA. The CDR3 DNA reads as TGTGCCAGCAGCCCCTACGGTTCAACAGGGGTTGGCACCGGGGAGCTGTTTTTT. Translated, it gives CASSPYGSTGVGTGELFF.

This CDR3 reads CASTTGVNEQFF. CDR3 DNA sequence: TGTGCCAGCACCACAGGGGTCAATGAGCAGTTCTTC. V and J are TRBV28 and TRBJ2-1; the match to TRBD1 covers 7 bases. The CDR3 is 12 amino acids. Germline V gene sequence: CDR1 MDHEN, CDR2 SYDVKM. Unmatched junction bases numbered 3, after V lost 7 bases and J lost 6 bases. Full variable domain (rest looked up from reference TRBV28 and TRBJ2-1): DVKVTQSSRYLVKRTGEKVFLECVQDMDHENMFWYRQDPGLGLRLIYFSYDVKMKEKGDIPEGYSVSREKKERFSLILESASTNQTSMYLCASTTGVNEQFFGPGTRLTVL.

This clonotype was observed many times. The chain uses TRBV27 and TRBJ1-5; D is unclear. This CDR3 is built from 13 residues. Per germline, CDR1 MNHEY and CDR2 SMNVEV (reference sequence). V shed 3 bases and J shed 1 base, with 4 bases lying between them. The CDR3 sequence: CASSLMSNQPQHF. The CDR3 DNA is TGTGCCAGCAGTTTGATGAGCAATCAGCCCCAGCATTTT.

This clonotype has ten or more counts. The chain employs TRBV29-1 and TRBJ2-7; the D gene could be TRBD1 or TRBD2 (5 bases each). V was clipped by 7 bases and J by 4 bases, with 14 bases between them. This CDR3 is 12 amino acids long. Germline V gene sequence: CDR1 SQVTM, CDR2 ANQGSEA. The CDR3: CSARDREYEQYF. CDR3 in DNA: TGCAGCGCCCGGGACCGTGAATACGAGCAGTACTTC.

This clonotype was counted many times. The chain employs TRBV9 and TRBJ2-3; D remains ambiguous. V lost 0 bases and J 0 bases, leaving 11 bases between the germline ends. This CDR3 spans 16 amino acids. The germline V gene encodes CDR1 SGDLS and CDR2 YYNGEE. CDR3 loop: CASSVEVVSSTDTQYF. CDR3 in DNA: TGTGCCAGCAGCGTAGAGGTGGTCTCTAGCACAGATACGCAGTATTTT.

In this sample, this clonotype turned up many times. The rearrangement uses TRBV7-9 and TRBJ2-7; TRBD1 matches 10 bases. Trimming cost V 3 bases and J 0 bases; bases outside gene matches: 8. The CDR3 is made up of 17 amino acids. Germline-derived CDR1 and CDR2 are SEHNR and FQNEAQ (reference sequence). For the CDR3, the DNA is TGTGCCAGCAGCTTCTCCCTCGGGACAGGGGTCTCCTACGAGCAGTACTTC. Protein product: CASSFSLGTGVSYEQYF.

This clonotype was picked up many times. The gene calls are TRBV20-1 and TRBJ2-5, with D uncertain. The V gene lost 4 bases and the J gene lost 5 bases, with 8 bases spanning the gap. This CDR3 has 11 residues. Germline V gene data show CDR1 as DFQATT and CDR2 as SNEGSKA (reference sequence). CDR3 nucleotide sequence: TGCAGTGCTAAAGACCGGGAGACCCAGTACTTC. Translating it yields CSAKDRETQYF.

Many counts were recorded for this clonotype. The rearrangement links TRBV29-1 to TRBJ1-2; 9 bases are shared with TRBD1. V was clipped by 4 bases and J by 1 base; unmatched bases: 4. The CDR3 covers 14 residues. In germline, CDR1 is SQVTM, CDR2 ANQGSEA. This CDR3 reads CSVVGQGNNYGYTF. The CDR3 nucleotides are TGCAGCGTTGTGGGACAGGGAAATAACTATGGCTACACCTTC.

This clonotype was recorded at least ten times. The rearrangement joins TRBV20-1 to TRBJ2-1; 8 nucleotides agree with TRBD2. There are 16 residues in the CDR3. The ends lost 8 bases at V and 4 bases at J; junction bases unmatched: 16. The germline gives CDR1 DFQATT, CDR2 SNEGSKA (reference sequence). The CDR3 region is CSLLGRPAGVYNEQFF. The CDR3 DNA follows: TGCAGTCTGCTGGGACGCCCAGCGGGAGTATACAATGAGCAGTTCTTC.

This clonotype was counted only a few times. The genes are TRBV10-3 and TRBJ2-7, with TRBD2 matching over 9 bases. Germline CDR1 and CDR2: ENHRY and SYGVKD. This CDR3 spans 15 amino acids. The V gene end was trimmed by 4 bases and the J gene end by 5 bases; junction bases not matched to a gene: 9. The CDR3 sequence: CAISVSSGSSHEQYF. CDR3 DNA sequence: TGTGCCATCAGTGTCAGTAGCGGGAGTTCCCACGAGCAGTACTTC.

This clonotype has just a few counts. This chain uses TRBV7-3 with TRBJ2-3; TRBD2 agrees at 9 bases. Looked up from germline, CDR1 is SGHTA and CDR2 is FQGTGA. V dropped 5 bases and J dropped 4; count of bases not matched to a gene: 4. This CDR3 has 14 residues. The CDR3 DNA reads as TGTGCCAGCAGCCAGAGACTAGCGGCAGATACGCAGTATTTT. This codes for CASSQRLAADTQYF.

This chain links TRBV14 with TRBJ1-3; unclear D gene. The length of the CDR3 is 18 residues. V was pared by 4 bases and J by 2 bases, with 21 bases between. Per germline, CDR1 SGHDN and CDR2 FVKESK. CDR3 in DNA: TGTGCCAGCAGCCTCCTACGTTTCGGAGGGTACACTGGAAACACCATATATTTT. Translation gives CASSLLRFGGYTGNTIYF.

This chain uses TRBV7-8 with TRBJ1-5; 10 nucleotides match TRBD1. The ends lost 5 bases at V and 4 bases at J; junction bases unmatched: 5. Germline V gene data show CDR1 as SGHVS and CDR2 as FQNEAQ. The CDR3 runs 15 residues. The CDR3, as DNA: TGTGCCAGCAGCAGGACAGGGGGTAGGAATCAGCCCCAGCATTTT. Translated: CASSRTGGRNQPQHF.

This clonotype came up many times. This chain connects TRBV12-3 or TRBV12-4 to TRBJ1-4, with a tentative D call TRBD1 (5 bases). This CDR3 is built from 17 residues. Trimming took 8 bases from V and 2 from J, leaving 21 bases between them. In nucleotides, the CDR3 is TGTGCCAGCGCCCGACAGTGGAGGGGCGGGACTAATGAAAAACTGTTTTTT. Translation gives CASARQWRGGTNEKLFF.

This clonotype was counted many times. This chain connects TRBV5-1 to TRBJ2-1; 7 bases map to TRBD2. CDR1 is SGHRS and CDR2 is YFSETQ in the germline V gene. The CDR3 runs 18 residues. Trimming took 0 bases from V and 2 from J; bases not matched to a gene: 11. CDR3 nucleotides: TGCGCCAGCAGCTTGGTACGTGCGGGAGTCCGAACCTACAATGAGCAGTTCTTC. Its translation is CASSLVRAGVRTYNEQFF.

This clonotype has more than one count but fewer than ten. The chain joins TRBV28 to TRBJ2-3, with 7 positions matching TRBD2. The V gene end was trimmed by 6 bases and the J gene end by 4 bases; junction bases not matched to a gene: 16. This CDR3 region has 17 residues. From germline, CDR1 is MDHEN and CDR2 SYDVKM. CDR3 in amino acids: CASSEVLAALWPDTQYF. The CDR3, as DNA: TGTGCCAGCAGCGAAGTCCTAGCGGCCCTGTGGCCAGATACGCAGTATTTT.